A single sample gave rise to the 18 T cell receptor beta chains below, sequenced in a study of neoadjuvant anti-PD-1 for oral cavity cancer. Time point denoted: after neoadjuvant nivolumab, at surgical resection. Produced via immunoSEQ multiplex PCR; TCRdb's table is partial and in-frame only. Here the sample spans approximately 13,000 clones, 67% being singletons. Sample: PBMCs, taken after nivolumab (anti-PD-1) treatment. These receptors were obtained from a person aged 35 to 85 with oral cavity squamous cell carcinoma.

The V and J genes are TRBV10-3 and TRBJ2-1, with D perhaps being TRBD1 or TRBD2 (5 bases each). This CDR3 is 15 amino acids long. Per the germline V gene, CDR1 is ENHRY and CDR2 is SYGVKD. The germline V and J ends were trimmed by 10 bases and 10 bases, with 26 bases remaining between them. CDR3 sequence reads: CATNEPGTLNGEQFF. DNA for the CDR3: TGTGCCACCAACGAGCCCGGGACCCTCAATGGAGAGCAGTTCTTC.

The genes are TRBV28 and TRBJ1-1, with no clear D. Germline V gene data show CDR1 as MDHEN and CDR2 as SYDVKM. The CDR3 extends over 13 amino acids. With 7 bases removed from V and 0 bases from J, the gap between germline ends came to 9 bases. CDR3 DNA sequence: TGTGCCAGCACCAGCAGCTTGAACACTGAAGCTTTCTTT. As protein: CASTSSLNTEAFF.

The chain has TRBV29-1 and TRBJ1-2; weak D call: TRBD1 (5 bases). Germline CDR1 and CDR2: SQVTM and ANQGSEA. This CDR3 has 11 residues. V was trimmed by 3 bases and J by 8 bases, leaving 10 bases between them. The DNA of the CDR3 is TGCAGCGTTGACCCCAGGGAAGGCTACACCTTC. Protein sequence: CSVDPREGYTF. Supplemented by reference TRBV29-1 and TRBJ1-2, the full variable domain reads SAVISQKPSRDICQRGTSLTIQCQVDSQVTMMFWYRQQPGQSLTLIATANQGSEATYESGFVIDKFPISRPNLTFSTLTVSNMSPEDSSIYLCSVDPREGYTFGSGTRLTVV.

The CDR3 bases are TGTGCCAGCAGTACAACAGGAGATACGCAGTATTTT. Translated: CASSTTGDTQYF. The chain couples TRBV6-5 to TRBJ2-3; a weak D match, TRBD1 (5 bases). Germline lookup yields CDR1 MNHEY and CDR2 SVGAGI. Trimming pared 5 bases from V and 5 bases from J, leaving 8 bases between. The CDR3 runs to 12 residues.

This rearrangement joins TRBV5-1 to TRBJ2-5; weak D call: TRBD1 (6 bases). Germline V gives CDR1 SGHRS, CDR2 YFSETQ. V lost 4 bases, J lost 4 bases, and 20 bases lay in between. This CDR3 region has 16 residues. The chain's CDR3 is CASSPDGQRGLETQYF. The CDR3 DNA reads TGCGCCAGCAGCCCAGACGGACAGAGGGGCTTAGAGACCCAGTACTTC.

This clone has a handful of counts. The gene calls are TRBV27 and TRBJ2-2, with TRBD1 matching 7 bases. In germline, CDR1 is MNHEY, CDR2 SMNVEV (reference sequence). This CDR3 region has 16 residues. Germline trimming cut 5 bases from V and 4 bases from J; bases unmatched to any gene: 10. The CDR3 region has the DNA TGTGCCAGCAGTCCGACTGACAGGGACGGCACCGGGGAGCTGTTTTTT. Amino acids: CASSPTDRDGTGELFF.

V gene TRBV2 combines with J gene TRBJ2-3, with 7 bases matching TRBD2. V lost 7 bases and J lost 5; bases outside the gene matches: 18. Germline assignment: CDR1 SNHLY and CDR2 FYNNEI. This CDR3 has 17 residues. The CDR3 nucleotides read TGTGCCAGCACCCCCAGAGGCGGGAGCCTGAGGGAAGATACGCAGTATTTT. Translating gives CASTPRGGSLREDTQYF.

V is TRBV28 and J is TRBJ1-2, with D perhaps TRBD1 (5 bases). Germline V gene data show CDR1 as MDHEN and CDR2 as SYDVKM. V gave up 4 bases and J gave up 10 bases, with 19 bases separating them. This CDR3 contains 14 residues. The CDR3 coding sequence is TGTGCCAGCAGTTCCGGACATGCGAGCCAACACTACACCTTC. This encodes CASSSGHASQHYTF.

The V call is TRBV6-6, the J call TRBJ1-5; 7 bases agree with TRBD1. The CDR3 length is 16 residues. Unmatched junction bases numbered 6, after V lost 3 bases and J lost 1 base. Germline values: CDR1 MNHNY, CDR2 SVGAGI (reference sequence). The DNA for the CDR3 is TGTGCCAGCAGTTATCTAGGGGGCAGCAGCAATCAGCCCCAGCATTTT. Protein: CASSYLGGSSNQPQHF.

This chain links TRBV2 with TRBJ2-3, with 14 bases lining up with TRBD2. Germline V gives CDR1 SNHLY, CDR2 FYNNEI. The length of the CDR3 is 17 residues. As DNA, the CDR3 is TGTGCTACTCCGAGACTAGCGGGAGGGCCCGGCACAGATACGCAGTATTTT. Its protein is CATPRLAGGPGTDTQYF. Full variable domain (missing parts from reference TRBV2 and TRBJ2-3): EPEVTQTPSHQVTQMGQEVILRCVPISNHLYFYWYRQILGQKVEFLVSFYNNEISEKSEIFDDQFSVERPDGSNFTLKIRSTKLEDSAMYFCATPRLAGGPGTDTQYFGPGTRLTVL.

The V call is TRBV27, the J call TRBJ2-7; D may be TRBD2 (6 bases). Germline values: CDR1 MNHEY, CDR2 SMNVEV (reference sequence). The CDR3 contains 15 residues. V was cut by 2 bases and J by 0 bases, with 11 bases left in between. CDR3 coding DNA: TGTGCCAGCAGTTTAGAGGGTAGCGGCTCCTACGAGCAGTACTTC. This sequence encodes CASSLEGSGSYEQYF.

CDR3 amino acids: CASSVTGTGSTEAFF. As DNA, the CDR3 is TGTGCCAGCAGCGTGACCGGGACGGGGAGCACTGAAGCTTTCTTT. The chain has TRBV2 and TRBJ1-1, with D maybe TRBD1 (5 bases). In germline, CDR1 is SNHLY, CDR2 FYNNEI. This CDR3 has 15 residues. Between the trimmed V and J ends, which lost 6 bases and 4 bases, there was a span of 18 bases.

The rearrangement joins TRBV27 to TRBJ1-3; maybe TRBD1 (6 bases). The CDR3 spans 13 residues. CDR1 is MNHEY, CDR2 SMNVEV, per germline (reference sequence). Trimming removed 4 bases from V and 4 bases from J, with 8 bases in between. DNA of the CDR3: TGTGCCAGCAGTTGGGGGGCAGGAAACACCATATATTTT. Its translation is CASSWGAGNTIYF.

This chain links TRBV11-1 with TRBJ2-5; D is unclear. Germline CDR1 SGHAT, CDR2 FQDESV (reference sequence). CDR3 length: 13 residues. V was pared by 1 base and J by 5 bases, with 8 bases between. The CDR3 region is CASSLGHGETQYF. The CDR3 nucleotides read TGTGCCAGCAGCTTAGGACACGGGGAGACCCAGTACTTC.

The gene calls are TRBV4-1 and TRBJ1-5, with TRBD1 as a possible D gene (5 bases). V was clipped by 4 bases and J by 4 bases, with 8 bases between them. The CDR3 length is 13 residues. Germline V lookup: CDR1 MGHRA, CDR2 YSYEKL. The CDR3 is CASSLGPNQPQHF. The CDR3 coding sequence is TGCGCCAGCAGCCTGGGACCGAATCAGCCCCAGCATTTT.

Comments on this clone: At the DNA level, this CDR3 is encoded by other sequences in the same sample as well. V usage is TRBV29-1 and J usage is TRBJ1-3; 8 bases match TRBD1. V lost 4 bases, J lost 3 bases, and 11 bases stayed unmatched. CDR3 length equals 16 residues. Per germline, CDR1 SQVTM and CDR2 ANQGSEA. The CDR3 DNA reads as TGCAGCGTTGCGGCGTCAGGGGGCTATAATGGAAACACCATATATTTT. Translation: CSVAASGGYNGNTIYF.

This clone has only a few counts. The chain employs TRBV19 and TRBJ2-7; TRBD1 matches at 7 bases. Germline CDR1 and CDR2: LNHDA and SQIVND (reference sequence). The CDR3 sequence is 14 residues long. After removal of 4 bases from V and 6 bases from J, the junction contained 9 bases not matched to a gene. The CDR3 loop reads CASSKRQGDFEQYF. The CDR3 DNA follows: TGTGCCAGTAGTAAACGACAGGGAGATTTCGAGCAGTACTTC.

The CDR3 region is CSVDLSGTNTEAFF. The CDR3, as DNA: TGCAGCGTTGACCTATCCGGGACGAACACTGAAGCTTTCTTT. V and J are TRBV29-1 and TRBJ1-1; D perhaps matches TRBD1 (5 bases). This CDR3 has 14 residues. Per germline, CDR1 SQVTM and CDR2 ANQGSEA. The germline V and J ends were trimmed by 3 bases and 1 base, with 12 bases remaining between them. The entire variable domain, with the rest obtained from reference TRBV29-1 and TRBJ1-1, is as follows: SAVISQKPSRDICQRGTSLTIQCQVDSQVTMMFWYRQQPGQSLTLIATANQGSEATYESGFVIDKFPISRPNLTFSTLTVSNMSPEDSSIYLCSVDLSGTNTEAFFGQGTRLTVV.